This T cell receptor beta chain was sequenced for a study of blood T cells in healthy people across ages. Study-level points and caveats: Among T cells, TCR beta diversity per million cells dropped roughly linearly as age rose.

Healthy Caucasians from Russia aged roughly 6 to 90 served as donors. Per germline, CDR1 SGHRS and CDR2 YFSETQ. This CDR3 comprises 15 residues. Trimming pared 0 bases from V and 3 bases from J, leaving 12 bases between. This clonotype was seen a few times. Antigen specificity is unknown. A second roughly 6 to 11 cycle PCR used barcoded and J-beta primers. A template-switch adaptor that had 12 random nucleotides put a tag on each cDNA molecule. Via MiXCR, TCRdb re-called the 5' RACE reads, giving one row per CDR3 protein. The sample records around 1,900,000 distinct CDR3 sequences, around 40% being singletons.

This TCR came from a human donor in good health. The genes are TRBV5-1 and TRBJ1-2; D is unclear. The sample comprised blood. The CDR3 region has the DNA TGCGCCAGCAGCTTGGGTGCAGGTGAAGACTATGGCTACACCTTC. It yields the protein CASSLGAGEDYGYTF. The variable domain in full, with the rest retrieved from reference TRBV5-1 and TRBJ1-2, is KAGVTQTPRYLIKTRGQQVTLSCSPISGHRSVSWYQQTPGQGLQFLFEYFSETQRNKGNFPGRFSGRQFSNSRSEMNVSTLELGDSALYLCASSLGAGEDYGYTFGSGTRLTVV.